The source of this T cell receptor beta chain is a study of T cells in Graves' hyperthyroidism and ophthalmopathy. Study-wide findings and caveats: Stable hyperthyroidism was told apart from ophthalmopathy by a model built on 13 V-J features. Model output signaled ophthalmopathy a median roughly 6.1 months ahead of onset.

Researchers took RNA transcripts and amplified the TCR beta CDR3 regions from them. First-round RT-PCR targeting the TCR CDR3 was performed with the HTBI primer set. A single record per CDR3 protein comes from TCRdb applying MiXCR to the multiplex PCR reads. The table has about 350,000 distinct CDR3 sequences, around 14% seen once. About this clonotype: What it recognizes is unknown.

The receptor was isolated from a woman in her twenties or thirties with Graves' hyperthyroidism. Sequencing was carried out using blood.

The CDR3 DNA reads TGTGCCAGTAGTACGACTAGCGGGAGGGCCGATACGCAGTATTTT. Translated: CASSTTSGRADTQYF. This chain uses TRBV19 with TRBJ2-3, with 14 bases that match TRBD2. Per the germline V gene, CDR1 is LNHDA and CDR2 is SQIVND (reference sequence). CDR3 length equals 15 residues. Trimming took 4 bases from V and 6 from J; bases not matched to a gene: 3.